These 23 T cell receptor beta chains were all obtained from the same sample, sequenced in a study. Via MiXCR, TCRdb re-called the 5' RACE reads, giving one row per CDR3 protein. The table includes under 6,500 distinct CDR3 sequences, roughly 69% detected once. The sequencing input was memory CD4+ T cells sorted from a lymph node. Noted subset: memory CD4+ T cells, CD4+CD45RO+CD25-. These receptors were taken from a female donor with breast cancer.

This chain uses TRBV5-1 with TRBJ1-1; no firm D call. Trimming removed 6 bases at V and 6 bases at J, with 15 bases between. Per germline, CDR1 SGHRS and CDR2 YFSETQ. The CDR3 covers 13 residues. CDR3 region: CASTPSTFAEAFF. Written as DNA, the CDR3 is TGCGCCAGCACCCCTTCGACTTTTGCTGAAGCTTTCTTT.

On this clonotype: The junction departs from the called germline gene at one end, perhaps through a read error. CDR3: CATRLAGGYGNTF. The CDR3, as DNA: TGTGCCACCAGACTCGCAGGGGGCTATGGCAACACCTTC. The chain carries TRBV6-4 and TRBJ1-2; 8 positions match TRBD1. The V gene's germline CDR1 is MRHNA and CDR2 SNTAGT. The CDR3 contains 13 residues.

This rearrangement joins TRBV5-1 to TRBJ1-5, with unresolved D. The CDR3 is made up of 13 amino acids. Germline values: CDR1 SGHRS, CDR2 YFSETQ. The V gene lost 2 bases and the J gene lost 1 base, with 4 bases spanning the gap. CDR3 protein: CASSFDSNQPQHF. The CDR3 coding sequence is TGCGCCAGCAGCTTTGACAGCAATCAGCCCCAGCATTTT.

The J gene is TRBJ2-7, the V gene TRBV12-3 or TRBV12-4; possibly TRBD1 or TRBD2 for D (5 bases each). The CDR3 totals 16 residues. The ends were cut back, 8 bases at V and 3 bases at J, with 23 bases in the middle. In nucleotides, the CDR3 is TGTGCCAGCGGGGACGCTCGCGGTCGCACTCACTACGAGCAGTACTTC. Translating it yields CASGDARGRTHYEQYF.

The CDR3 is CSVRPIRGGVAEAFF. The DNA of the CDR3 is TGCAGCGTCCGACCTATCCGGGGTGGAGTAGCTGAAGCTTTCTTT. The chain recombines TRBV29-1 with TRBJ1-1; D is ambiguous. CDR1 is SQVTM, CDR2 ANQGSEA, per germline. The CDR3 consists of 15 residues. The V gene lost 6 bases and the J gene lost 6 bases, with 23 bases spanning the gap.

This chain uses TRBV12-3 or TRBV12-4 with TRBJ1-2; maybe TRBD1 (6 bases). The V gene lost 6 bases and the J gene lost 8 bases, with 16 bases spanning the gap. The CDR3 has 13 residues. The CDR3 DNA reads TGTGCCAGCAGCGGCGCGCGGGGGCAAGGCTACACCTTC. It codes for CASSGARGQGYTF.

On this clonotype itself: At one boundary the junction diverges from the germline segment, which might be a read error. This chain connects TRBV18 to TRBJ2-7; 10 positions agree with TRBD1. CDR1 and CDR2 from the germline V gene are KGHSH and LQKENI. CDR3 length: 14 residues. The CDR3 bases are TGTGCCAGCTCACCGACAGGGGGCGAAGGCGAGCAGTGCTTC. Translation gives CASSPTGGEGEQCF. The full variable domain, its missing parts supplied by reference TRBV18 and TRBJ2-7, is NAGVMQNPRHLVRRRGQEARLRCSPMKGHSHVYWYRQLPEEGLKFMVYLQKENIIDESGMPKERFSAEFPKEGPSILRIQQVVRGDSAAYFCASSPTGGEGEQCFGPGTRLTVT.

J is TRBJ2-3 and V is TRBV7-9; D is undetermined. Germline values: CDR1 SEHNR, CDR2 FQNEAQ (reference sequence). The V and J ends lost 8 bases and 9 bases respectively, with 9 bases between them. CDR3 size: 10 residues. CDR3 sequence: CASGTGTQYF. The CDR3 nucleotides read TGTGCCAGCGGTACCGGCACGCAGTATTTT.

This sequence joins TRBV20-1 and TRBJ2-6, with a tentative D call TRBD2 (7 bases). The CDR3 length is 16 residues. V was cut by 3 bases and J by 3 bases, with 15 bases left in between. The germline CDR1 and CDR2 sequences are DFQATT and SNEGSKA (reference sequence). The CDR3, as DNA: TGCAGTGCTAGGGGCTTAGGGGGGGTTGGGGCCAACGTCCTGACTTTC. Encoded protein: CSARGLGGVGANVLTF.

This chain joins TRBV9 and TRBJ2-1, with D perhaps matching TRBD2 (6 bases). The V gene's germline CDR1 is SGDLS and CDR2 YYNGEE. The CDR3 contains 13 residues. Deletions cut 4 bases from V and 7 bases from J, with 12 bases between. DNA for the CDR3: TGTGCCAGCAGCCTAGCGACTGGGAATGAGCAGTTCTTC. The encoded protein is CASSLATGNEQFF.

The chain carries TRBV27 and TRBJ2-1; 8 bases line up with TRBD1. V gave up 6 bases and J gave up 0 bases; unmatched junction bases: 13. CDR3 size: 18 residues. CDR1 is MNHEY, CDR2 SMNVEV, per germline (reference sequence). The CDR3 DNA is TGTGCCAGCAGACCAAACCGTAGGACAGGGAGCTCCTACAATGAGCAGTTCTTC. It translates to CASRPNRRTGSSYNEQFF.

V and J are TRBV5-1 and TRBJ2-3; perhaps TRBD1 as D (5 bases). The V gene's germline CDR1 is SGHRS and CDR2 YFSETQ. Trimming cost V 4 bases and J 1 base, with 10 bases left between them. CDR3 size: 14 residues. The CDR3 protein is CASSPSTGTDTQYF. CDR3 nucleotides: TGCGCCAGCAGCCCATCGACAGGCACAGATACGCAGTATTTT.

The chain has TRBV2 and TRBJ2-6; the D is unclear. Germline V gene sequence: CDR1 SNHLY, CDR2 FYNNEI. This CDR3 is built from 15 residues. The V end was cut by 2 bases, the J end by 1 base, with 6 bases between. CDR3 loop: CASSESPSGANVLTF. Here the CDR3 DNA reads TGTGCCAGCAGTGAATCACCTTCTGGGGCCAACGTCCTGACTTTC.

This clonotype rates as medium-sized (0.01 to 0.1%). The chain recombines TRBV20-1 with TRBJ2-7; 8 bases map to TRBD2. CDR3 length equals 13 residues. Germline trimming cut 5 bases from V and 2 bases from J; bases unmatched to any gene: 5. Germline lookup yields CDR1 DFQATT and CDR2 SNEGSKA (reference sequence). The CDR3 reads CSARSGAPYEQYF. CDR3 sequence (DNA): TGCAGTGCTCGTAGCGGGGCCCCCTACGAGCAGTACTTC.

The chain combines TRBV2 with TRBJ2-4, with 9 positions matching TRBD1. The junction had 5 bases not matched to a gene; V was cut back by 5 bases and J by 9 bases. The CDR3 consists of 13 residues. Germline V gene data show CDR1 as SNHLY and CDR2 as FYNNEI. The CDR3 DNA follows: TGTGCCAGCAGTTCTACAGGGGGCGGCATTCAGTACTTC. Its protein is CASSSTGGGIQYF.

This clonotype showed up just once. The chain couples TRBV3-1 to TRBJ1-5; 8 nucleotides agree with TRBD1. This CDR3 contains 15 residues. Trimming cost V 3 bases and J 6 bases; bases outside gene matches: 7. Germline CDR1 reads LGHDT; CDR2 reads YNNKEL (reference sequence). The CDR3 region is CASSQTGAGSQPQHF. The CDR3 DNA is TGTGCCAGCAGCCAGACAGGGGCCGGGAGTCAGCCCCAGCATTTT.

Concerning this clonotype itself: One end of the junction varies from germline; a read error may be responsible. The chain couples TRBV12-3 or TRBV12-4 to TRBJ1-2; a possible D gene is TRBD1 (6 bases). This CDR3 region has 12 residues. This CDR3 reads CASTETGYGYTF. Here the CDR3 DNA reads TGTGCTAGCACCGAAACAGGGTATGGCTACACCTTC.

The chain couples TRBV12-3 or TRBV12-4 to TRBJ2-1; D remains unclear. Trimming took off 4 bases at V and 4 bases at J, with 2 bases between the two ends. The CDR3 consists of 11 residues. This CDR3 reads CASSSYNEQFF. CDR3 DNA: TGTGCCAGCAGTTCTTACAATGAGCAGTTCTTC.

This chain links TRBV7-2 with TRBJ1-3; no clear D. V shed 1 base and J shed 0 bases, with 7 bases lying between them. The CDR3 runs to 15 residues. Germline loops: CDR1 SGHTA, CDR2 FQGNSA. The CDR3 nucleotides read TGTGCCAGCAGCTTAGGAGAAAACTCTGGAAACACCATATATTTT. It encodes CASSLGENSGNTIYF.

J is TRBJ1-3 and V is TRBV30; D not certain. V was clipped by 2 bases and J by 8 bases, with 7 bases between them. Germline V gene sequence: CDR1 GTSNPN, CDR2 SVGIG (reference sequence). This CDR3 contains 11 residues. The CDR3 DNA reads as TGTGCCTGGAGTCGGGGTGACACCATATATTTT. Protein: CAWSRGDTIYF.

This clonotype was seen a handful of times. The chain employs TRBV5-1 and TRBJ2-7, with TRBD1 as a possible D gene (6 bases). Looked up from germline, CDR1 is SGHRS and CDR2 is YFSETQ. This CDR3 spans 14 amino acids. Deletions cut 4 bases from V and 2 bases from J, with 13 bases between. The CDR3 DNA is TGCGCCAGCAGCATGGACAGTCAGACCTACGAGCAGTACTTC. This gives the protein CASSMDSQTYEQYF. Complete variable domain (other parts from reference TRBV5-1 and TRBJ2-7): KAGVTQTPRYLIKTRGQQVTLSCSPISGHRSVSWYQQTPGQGLQFLFEYFSETQRNKGNFPGRFSGRQFSNSRSEMNVSTLELGDSALYLCASSMDSQTYEQYFGPGTRLTVT.

Only a few counts were recorded for this clonotype. The V call is TRBV5-1, the J call TRBJ2-3, with D possibly TRBD2 on 5 matching bases. Trimming pared 4 bases from V and 2 bases from J, leaving 8 bases between. The CDR3 covers 13 residues. Germline values: CDR1 SGHRS, CDR2 YFSETQ. CDR3 in amino acids: CASSPGDTDTQYF. In DNA, the CDR3 is TGCGCCAGCAGCCCCGGGGACACAGATACGCAGTATTTT.

The chain joins TRBV7-2 to TRBJ1-2; D might be TRBD1 (5 bases). The V and J ends lost 8 bases and 5 bases respectively, with 12 bases between them. This CDR3 region has 12 residues. Germline CDR1 SGHTA, CDR2 FQGNSA. The CDR3: CASSLQVYGYTF. CDR3 bases: TGTGCCAGCTCACTACAGGTTTATGGCTACACCTTC.